This TCR beta chain was captured in a study of cytomegalovirus exposure and HLA in healthy donors. Study results and limitations: Among TCR beta chains, those listed as cytomegalovirus-associated numbered around 160. Among CMV-associated TCR beta chains, most appeared HLA-restricted in a later analysis.

Germline V gene data show CDR1 as GTSNPN and CDR2 as SVGIG (reference sequence). The CDR3 is made up of 14 amino acids. V shed 0 bases, J shed 3 bases, and the junction held 1 base outside the gene matches. This clone occurred once. The antigen is not known. Donors counted as nominally healthy when sampled, yet unrecorded immune exposures were likely. A multiplex PCR was run with 60 Vbeta primers and 13 Jbeta primers. In the authors' methods: Later, tens of millions of unique TCR beta chains were counted in an analysis, and some 9.9 million of them were shared. Sequencing was performed with immunoSEQ multiplex PCR; in TCRdb, only in-frame clones are kept and a portion is missing. That table is the source of V, J and clone size, and D and trimming were worked out from the DNA. This table has 100,000 to 150,000 clones, around 77% appearing once.

The origin of this receptor is a middle-aged woman in good health and CMV-seropositive. The gene calls are TRBV30 and TRBJ2-5; 10 bases are shared with TRBD2. Material for sequencing was PBMCs. The CDR3 sequence is CAWSVLAGEETQYF. The DNA of the CDR3 is TGTGCCTGGAGTGTTCTAGCGGGAGAAGAGACCCAGTACTTC.